This TCR beta chain was recorded in a study of blood T cell repertoires in COVID-19. In the study overall: Researchers got acute and convalescent COVID-19 samples from the United States, Italy and Spain. The analysed material was cDNA or gDNA that came from T cells, B-cell-depleted T cells, or PBMCs.

Assay used: immunoSEQ multiplex PCR; TCRdb lists only in-frame clones, some missing. Here the sample spans roughly 150,000 clones, almost 85% being singletons. Germline-derived CDR1 and CDR2 are ENHRY and SYGVKD. Trimming took off 3 bases at V and 4 bases at J, with 7 bases between the two ends. The CDR3 sequence is 13 residues long. Specimen: peripheral blood. This receptor was taken from a human donor with acute or convalescent COVID-19. The donor label of this sample is uncertain. The rearrangement uses TRBV10-3 and TRBJ1-5; the D is unclear. The CDR3 DNA is TGTGCCATCAGTGATGGAGGGAATCAGCCCCAGCATTTT. Residues: CAISDGGNQPQHF.